This T cell receptor (beta chain) was obtained from a study of vaccination effects on CD4 cells after COVID-19. Across the whole study: All participants had two doses of either the BNT162b2 or mRNA-1273 vaccine.

Before any sequencing was done, the ViraFEST assay used viral peptide pools to expand antigen-specific CD4+ T cells. CD4+ T cell isolation took place after 10 days of culture. A half-volume exchange with IL-2 medium occurred on days 3 and 7. In the case of this clone: The antigen is not known.

Study-level findings and limits: Marked clonal contraction was seen late after vaccination (in both infection- and vaccine-induced clones).

Only in-frame clones appear in the TCRdb table, and some are missing; sequencing was by immunoSEQ multiplex PCR. In the table there are around 79,000 clones, roughly 80% of which are singletons. The TCR comes from a human donor who received a COVID-19 vaccine. The material sequenced was CD4+ T cells from PBMCs cultured with HCoV-229E spike peptides, taken before COVID-19 vaccination.

The DNA for the CDR3 is TGTGCCAGCAGCTCCCGGGACAGCCATTCACCCCTCCACTTT. Protein product: CASSSRDSHSPLHF. The chain employs TRBV7-2 and TRBJ1-6, with 7 positions matching TRBD1. From germline, CDR1 is SGHTA and CDR2 FQGNSA. V lost 4 bases to trimming and J lost 8 bases; unmatched junction nucleotides: 5. The CDR3 runs 14 residues.